These 26 T cell receptor beta chains originate from one sample sequenced in a study of blood T cell repertoires in COVID-19. Measured with immunoSEQ multiplex PCR; TCRdb has only the in-frame clones, and not every one. Among around 220,000 clones, around 86% were seen once, and the ten largest hold roughly 10%. Sequenced: peripheral blood. Receptors originate from a woman aged 45 to 65 with COVID-19, enrolled during active disease.

About this clone itself: Other DNA sequences in this specimen translate into the identical CDR3. This chain's CDR3 is CASTESGEVGYEQYF. The CDR3 nucleotides are TGTGCCAGCACCGAATCAGGGGAAGTAGGCTACGAGCAGTACTTC. The rearrangement uses TRBV13 and TRBJ2-7; D perhaps matches TRBD1 (6 bases). Germline V gene sequence: CDR1 PRHDT, CDR2 FYEKMQ (reference sequence). With 7 bases removed from V and 3 bases from J, the gap between germline ends came to 19 bases. The CDR3 totals 15 residues.

The chain joins TRBV10-1 to TRBJ2-1; 8 nucleotides match TRBD1. The CDR3 contains 16 residues. J lost 5 bases, V lost 4 bases, and 10 bases had no gene match. Germline lookup yields CDR1 WNHNN and CDR2 SYGVQD (reference sequence). The CDR3 region is CASSASTGTGNNEQFF. Written as DNA, the CDR3 is TGCGCCAGCAGTGCGTCGACCGGGACAGGTAACAATGAGCAGTTCTTC.

A single count supports this clone. The chain carries TRBV5-1 and TRBJ2-2; 8 bases match TRBD1. This CDR3 region has 16 residues. V dropped 3 bases and J dropped 2; count of bases not matched to a gene: 6. Germline V lookup: CDR1 SGHRS, CDR2 YFSETQ. The CDR3 sequence: CASSSLDRVNTGELFF. The DNA for the CDR3 is TGCGCCAGCAGCTCGCTGGACAGGGTCAACACCGGGGAGCTGTTTTTT.

The chain links TRBV12-5 to TRBJ2-1; the D is unclear. The CDR3 loop spans 15 amino acids. From germline, CDR1 is LGHNT and CDR2 FRNRAP. The germline V and J ends were trimmed by 2 bases and 4 bases, with 12 bases remaining between them. The CDR3 is CASGLTESPYNEQFF. In nucleotides, the CDR3 is TGTGCTAGTGGTTTGACAGAAAGCCCTTACAATGAGCAGTTCTTC. Using reference TRBV12-5 and TRBJ2-1 for the parts outside the CDR3, the full variable domain is DARVTQTPRHKVTEMGQEVTMRCQPILGHNTVFWYRQTMMQGLELLAYFRNRAPLDDSGMPKDRFSAEMPDATLATLKIQPSEPRDSAVYFCASGLTESPYNEQFFGPGTRLTVL.

V usage is TRBV2 and J usage is TRBJ2-2, with a weak D call TRBD1 (5 bases). There are 14 residues in the CDR3. V was cut by 7 bases and J by 0 bases, with 9 bases left in between. Germline assignment: CDR1 SNHLY and CDR2 FYNNEI. The CDR3 DNA sequence: TGTGCCAGCAAGAGACAGACGAACACCGGGGAGCTGTTTTTT. Translated: CASKRQTNTGELFF.

The chain recombines TRBV10-3 with TRBJ1-2, with 8 nucleotides matching TRBD1. V lost 5 bases and J lost 3; bases outside the gene matches: 5. The length of the CDR3 is 14 residues. In germline, CDR1 is ENHRY, CDR2 SYGVKD. The CDR3 spells CAISPRTGYYGYTF. In DNA form, the CDR3 reads TGTGCCATCAGTCCACGGACAGGGTACTATGGCTACACCTTC.

V and J are TRBV30 and TRBJ1-1, with 7 bases matching TRBD1. Per germline, CDR1 GTSNPN and CDR2 SVGIG (reference sequence). The CDR3 covers 14 residues. V lost 5 bases, J lost 6 bases, and 12 bases stayed unmatched. The chain's CDR3 is CAWSRGEGAPEAFF. As DNA, the CDR3 is TGTGCCTGGTCTAGGGGAGAGGGGGCGCCTGAAGCTTTCTTT.

The chain employs TRBV9 and TRBJ2-7; no clear D. Germline V gives CDR1 SGDLS, CDR2 YYNGEE. The CDR3 sequence is 13 residues long. With 4 bases removed from V and 4 bases from J, the gap between germline ends came to 12 bases. The CDR3 loop reads CASSPDFTYEQYF. CDR3 DNA sequence: TGTGCCAGCAGCCCTGACTTTACTTACGAGCAGTACTTC.

This clone was seen just once. The chain recombines TRBV7-9 with TRBJ2-1; possibly TRBD1 for D (5 bases). Per the germline V gene, CDR1 is SEHNR and CDR2 is FQNEAQ (reference sequence). Trimming left V 3 bases short and J 5 bases short, with 11 bases between. This CDR3 comprises 14 residues. CDR3 in amino acids: CASSFWTHHNEQFF. Here the CDR3 DNA reads TGTGCCAGCAGCTTTTGGACACACCACAATGAGCAGTTCTTC.

To note about this clone: Other DNA sequences in this sample translate to the same CDR3. The rearrangement links TRBV11-2 to TRBJ1-6; D unclear. Germline CDR1 is SGHAT and CDR2 is FQNNGV. Between the trimmed V and J ends, which lost 3 bases and 8 bases, there was a span of 8 bases. The length of the CDR3 is 13 residues. The CDR3 here is CASSLVQDSPLHF. CDR3 nucleotides: TGTGCCAGCAGCTTGGTGCAGGATTCACCCCTCCACTTT.

This rearrangement joins TRBV4-1 to TRBJ2-5; tentatively, D is TRBD1 (5 bases). The V and J ends lost 5 bases and 2 bases respectively, with 12 bases between them. CDR3 length: 14 amino acids. Per the germline V gene, CDR1 is MGHRA and CDR2 is YSYEKL. CDR3 nucleotide sequence: TGCGCCAGCAGCTCCTCGGCAGGGCAAGAGACCCAGTACTTC. It specifies CASSSSAGQETQYF.

The chain combines TRBV19 with TRBJ1-5, with TRBD1 identical over 7 bases. The CDR3 extends over 15 amino acids. Germline trimming cut 5 bases from V and 2 bases from J; bases unmatched to any gene: 6. The germline CDR1 and CDR2 sequences are LNHDA and SQIVND (reference sequence). CDR3: CASSWTGDRNQPQHF. CDR3 in DNA: TGTGCCAGTAGTTGGACAGGTGATCGCAATCAGCCCCAGCATTTT. The whole variable domain, filled in from reference TRBV19 and TRBJ1-5, reads DGGITQSPKYLFRKEGQNVTLSCEQNLNHDAMYWYRQDPGQGLRLIYYSQIVNDFQKGDIAEGYSVSREKKESFPLTVTSAQKNPTAFYLCASSWTGDRNQPQHFGDGTRLSIL.

J is TRBJ2-3 and V is TRBV4-1; a weak D match, TRBD2 (7 bases). Deletions cut 4 bases from V and 0 bases from J, with 14 bases between. The CDR3 contains 16 residues. CDR1 is MGHRA, CDR2 YSYEKL, per germline. The CDR3 DNA reads as TGCGCCAGCAGCCTACTCGGGGGGCTGAGCACAGATACGCAGTATTTT. The encoded protein is CASSLLGGLSTDTQYF.

This chain uses TRBV15 with TRBJ2-1, with 7 bases that match TRBD2. V was pared by 6 bases and J by 2 bases, with 4 bases of the junction left unmatched. This CDR3 is 14 amino acids long. From germline, CDR1 is LNHNV and CDR2 YYDKDF (reference sequence). CDR3 bases: TGTGCCACCAGTCTGGGGGGGGCCTACAATGAGCAGTTCTTC. This codes for CATSLGGAYNEQFF. Supplemented by reference TRBV15 and TRBJ2-1, the full variable domain reads DAMVIQNPRYQVTQFGKPVTLSCSQTLNHNVMYWYQQKSSQAPKLLFHYYDKDFNNEADTPDNFQSRRPNTSFCFLDIRSPGLGDTAMYLCATSLGGAYNEQFFGPGTRLTVL.

On this clone itself: Germline and junction disagree at one end, which may indicate a read error. The gene calls are TRBV19 and TRBJ2-6, with TRBD2 matching 7 bases. Germline CDR1 and CDR2: LNHDA and SQIVND (reference sequence). The CDR3 consists of 13 residues. DNA for the CDR3: TGTGCCAGTAGTATTGGGGGGGACAACGTCCTGACTTTC. It specifies CASSIGGDNVLTF.

The chain joins TRBV24-1 to TRBJ2-7; TRBD2 matches at 9 bases. The CDR3 contains 15 residues. Trimming cost V 5 bases and J 1 base; bases outside gene matches: 5. Germline loops: CDR1 KGHDR, CDR2 SFDVKD. CDR3 loop: CATSAGTSPSYEQYV. In nucleotides, the CDR3 is TGTGCCACCAGTGCCGGGACTAGCCCTTCCTACGAGCAGTACGTC.

The chain links TRBV7-3 to TRBJ2-3; 8 nucleotides line up with TRBD2. The V gene end was trimmed by 5 bases and the J gene end by 0 bases; junction bases not matched to a gene: 7. Germline V CDR1 and CDR2: SGHTA, FQGTGA. The CDR3 totals 16 residues. The CDR3: CASSRSGGLSTDTQYF. The DNA for the CDR3 is TGTGCCAGCAGCCGATCGGGGGGGCTTAGCACAGATACGCAGTATTTT.

This chain connects TRBV6-5 to TRBJ1-1; 7 bases are shared with TRBD1. This CDR3 spans 14 amino acids. V shed 6 bases and J 1 base; nucleotides not matched to a gene: 5. Germline V gives CDR1 MNHEY, CDR2 SVGAGI. The CDR3 coding sequence is TGTGCCAGCAGCGCCAGACAGGGGAACACTGAAGCTTTCTTT. It is translated as CASSARQGNTEAFF.

V is TRBV5-1 and J is TRBJ2-7; TRBD1 might be the D (6 bases). V lost 6 bases and J 2 bases, leaving 24 bases between the germline ends. There are 17 residues in the CDR3. Per germline, CDR1 SGHRS and CDR2 YFSETQ. The DNA of the CDR3 is TGCGCCAGCACCCCTCACCGACAGGCCCCTGTCACCTACGAGCAGTACGTC. Protein: CASTPHRQAPVTYEQYV.

This clone was recorded a few times. The V gene is TRBV24-1, the J gene TRBJ1-1; D perhaps matches TRBD1 (6 bases). The CDR3 is made up of 15 amino acids. Germline assignment: CDR1 KGHDR and CDR2 SFDVKD. Trimming pared 5 bases from V and 1 base from J, leaving 13 bases between. In DNA, the CDR3 is TGTGCCACCAGTGGAGATCAGACAGGGAACACTGAAGCTTTCTTT. Its protein product is CATSGDQTGNTEAFF.

The chain links TRBV19 to TRBJ1-1, with 9 bases matching TRBD1. The germline gives CDR1 LNHDA, CDR2 SQIVND (reference sequence). This CDR3 has 13 residues. V was pared by 5 bases and J by 11 bases, with 9 bases of the junction left unmatched. This chain's CDR3 is CASSPGQGVWAFF. The CDR3 DNA sequence: TGTGCCAGTAGTCCGGGACAGGGTGTTTGGGCTTTCTTT.

This chain connects TRBV27 to TRBJ1-2; the match to TRBD1 covers 8 bases. Looked up from germline, CDR1 is MNHEY and CDR2 is SMNVEV (reference sequence). V shed 2 bases, J shed 7 bases, and the junction held 21 bases outside the gene matches. There are 19 residues in the CDR3. The CDR3 coding sequence is TGTGCCAGCAGTTTAGCCCGAGGAACAGGGGGAATTGTGGACGGTGGCTACACCTTC. Its translation is CASSLARGTGGIVDGGYTF.

V usage is TRBV19 and J usage is TRBJ1-1, with D perhaps TRBD1 (5 bases). This CDR3 is built from 13 residues. Trimming removed 8 bases at V and 6 bases at J, with 16 bases between. CDR1 and CDR2 from the germline V gene are LNHDA and SQIVND (reference sequence). CDR3 sequence reads: CASSQQEGAEAFF. The CDR3 coding sequence is TGTGCCAGTTCACAACAGGAGGGCGCTGAAGCTTTCTTT.

Here the CDR3 DNA reads TGCGCCAGCAGCTTGGGTGGGCCCTATAATTCACCCCTCCACTTT. Its protein is CASSLGGPYNSPLHF. This rearrangement joins TRBV5-1 to TRBJ1-6; D uncertain. Trimming shortened V by 0 bases and J by 2 bases, and 6 bases separated the two germline ends. This CDR3 is 15 amino acids long. Germline V gene sequence: CDR1 SGHRS, CDR2 YFSETQ.

The chain joins TRBV7-6 to TRBJ1-6; unclear D gene. In germline, CDR1 is SGHVS, CDR2 FNYEAQ. Trimming shortened V by 1 base and J by 0 bases, and 13 bases separated the two germline ends. CDR3 length: 18 amino acids. The CDR3 DNA sequence: TGTGCCAGCAGCTTAGACGCCAGAACTAGCTCCTATAATTCACCCCTCCACTTT. Translation: CASSLDARTSSYNSPLHF.

This chain joins TRBV7-6 and TRBJ2-7; 10 positions agree with TRBD2. J was trimmed by 2 bases and V by 1 base; bases with no gene match: 5. Germline assignment: CDR1 SGHVS and CDR2 FNYEAQ. The CDR3 is 16 amino acids. The CDR3 protein is CASSLEGTSVTYEQYF. The CDR3 DNA follows: TGTGCCAGCAGCTTAGAGGGGACTAGCGTAACCTACGAGCAGTACTTC.